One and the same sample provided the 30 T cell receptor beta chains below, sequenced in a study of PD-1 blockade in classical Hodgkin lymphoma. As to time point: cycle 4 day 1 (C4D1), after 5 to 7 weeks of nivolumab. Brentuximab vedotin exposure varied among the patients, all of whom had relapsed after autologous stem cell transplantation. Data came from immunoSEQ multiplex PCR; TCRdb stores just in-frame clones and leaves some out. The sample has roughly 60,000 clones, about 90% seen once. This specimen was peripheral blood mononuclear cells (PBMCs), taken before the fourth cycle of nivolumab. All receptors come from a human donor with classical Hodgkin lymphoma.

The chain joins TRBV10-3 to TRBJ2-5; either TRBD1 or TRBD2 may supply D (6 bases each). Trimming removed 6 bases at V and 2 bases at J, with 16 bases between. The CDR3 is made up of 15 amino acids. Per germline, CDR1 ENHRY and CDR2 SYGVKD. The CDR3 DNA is TGTGCCATCAGCACAGGGAGTGGAGGGCAAGAGACCCAGTACTTC. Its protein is CAISTGSGGQETQYF.

Here the CDR3 reads CASSIRGTSGGARFDEQFF. The CDR3 nucleotides are TGTGCCAGTAGTATAAGAGGGACTAGCGGGGGGGCCAGGTTCGATGAGCAGTTCTTC. V usage is TRBV19 and J usage is TRBJ2-1; 16 bases fit TRBD2. The germline V gene encodes CDR1 LNHDA and CDR2 SQIVND (reference sequence). V shed 2 bases, J shed 8 bases, and the junction held 12 bases outside the gene matches. There are 19 residues in the CDR3. The full variable domain, rest sourced from reference TRBV19 and TRBJ2-1, is DGGITQSPKYLFRKEGQNVTLSCEQNLNHDAMYWYRQDPGQGLRLIYYSQIVNDFQKGDIAEGYSVSREKKESFPLTVTSAQKNPTAFYLCASSIRGTSGGARFDEQFFGPGTRLTVL.

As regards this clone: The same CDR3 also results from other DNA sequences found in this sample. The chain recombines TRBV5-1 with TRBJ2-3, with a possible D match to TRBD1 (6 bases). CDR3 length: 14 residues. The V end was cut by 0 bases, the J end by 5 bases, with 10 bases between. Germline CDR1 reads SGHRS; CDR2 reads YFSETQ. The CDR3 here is CASSLGGPEDTQYF. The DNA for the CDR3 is TGCGCCAGCAGCTTGGGGGGGCCAGAAGATACGCAGTATTTT.

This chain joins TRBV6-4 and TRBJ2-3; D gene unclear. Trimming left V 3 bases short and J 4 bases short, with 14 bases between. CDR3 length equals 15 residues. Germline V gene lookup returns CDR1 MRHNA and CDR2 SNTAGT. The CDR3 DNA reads TGTGCCAGCAGTGAAGGTGCCTTCCCCCCAGATACGCAGTATTTT. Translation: CASSEGAFPPDTQYF.

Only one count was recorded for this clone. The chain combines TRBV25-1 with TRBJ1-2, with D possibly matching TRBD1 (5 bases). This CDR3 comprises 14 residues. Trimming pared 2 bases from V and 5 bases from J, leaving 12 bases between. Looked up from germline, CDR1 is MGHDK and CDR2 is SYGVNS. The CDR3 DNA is TGTGCCAGCAGTGAAGATGGGGCGGTTTATGGCTACACCTTC. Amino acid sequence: CASSEDGAVYGYTF.

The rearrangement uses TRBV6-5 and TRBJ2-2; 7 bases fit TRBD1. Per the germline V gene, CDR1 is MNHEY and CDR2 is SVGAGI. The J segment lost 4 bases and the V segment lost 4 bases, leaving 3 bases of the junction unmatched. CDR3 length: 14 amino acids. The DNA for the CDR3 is TGTGCCAGCAGTTTCGACAGGGTCACCGGGGAGCTGTTTTTT. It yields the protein CASSFDRVTGELFF.

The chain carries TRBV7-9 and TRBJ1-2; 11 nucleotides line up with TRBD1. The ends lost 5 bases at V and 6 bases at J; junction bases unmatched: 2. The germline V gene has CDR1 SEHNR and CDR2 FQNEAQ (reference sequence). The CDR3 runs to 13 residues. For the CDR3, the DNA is TGTGCCAGCAGCCCGGGACAGGGGGATGGCTACACCTTC. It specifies CASSPGQGDGYTF. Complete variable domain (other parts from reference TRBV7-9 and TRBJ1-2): DTGVSQNPRHKITKRGQNVTFRCDPISEHNRLYWYRQTLGQGPEFLTYFQNEAQLEKSRLLSDRFSAERPKGSFSTLEIQRTEQGDSAMYLCASSPGQGDGYTFGSGTRLTVV.

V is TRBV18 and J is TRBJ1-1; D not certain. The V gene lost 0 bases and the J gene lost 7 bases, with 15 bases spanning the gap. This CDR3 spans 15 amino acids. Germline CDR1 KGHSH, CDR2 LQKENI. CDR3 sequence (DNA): TGTGCCAGCTCACCACCTGGCGGGAACGACGGTGAAGCTTTCTTT. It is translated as CASSPPGGNDGEAFF.

Here the CDR3 DNA reads TGTGCCAGCAGAGGAATCCAGGGGCTAGATACGCAGTATTTT. Translated: CASRGIQGLDTQYF. The chain recombines TRBV27 with TRBJ2-3, with D possibly TRBD1 on 6 matching bases. V lost 6 bases and J lost 5, with 15 bases in between. This CDR3 comprises 14 residues. Looked up from germline, CDR1 is MNHEY and CDR2 is SMNVEV (reference sequence).

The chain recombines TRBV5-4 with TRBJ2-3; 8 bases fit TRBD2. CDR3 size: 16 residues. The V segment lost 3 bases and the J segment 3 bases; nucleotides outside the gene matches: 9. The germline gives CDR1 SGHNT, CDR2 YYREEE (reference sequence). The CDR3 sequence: CASSSPLGGGTDTQYF. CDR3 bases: TGTGCCAGCAGCTCTCCACTGGGCGGGGGGACAGATACGCAGTATTTT.

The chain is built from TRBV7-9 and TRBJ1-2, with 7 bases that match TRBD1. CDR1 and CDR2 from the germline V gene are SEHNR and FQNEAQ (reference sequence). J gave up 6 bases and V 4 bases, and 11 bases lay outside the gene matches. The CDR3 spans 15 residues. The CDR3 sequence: CASSSQGKRVDGYTF. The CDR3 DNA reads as TGTGCCAGCAGCTCACAGGGGAAAAGGGTTGATGGCTACACCTTC.

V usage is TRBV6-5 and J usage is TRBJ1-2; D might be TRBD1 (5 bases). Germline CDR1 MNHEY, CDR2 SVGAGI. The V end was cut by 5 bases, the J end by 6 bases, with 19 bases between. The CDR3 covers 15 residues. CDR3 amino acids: CASSAREGHWDGYTF. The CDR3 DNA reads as TGTGCCAGCAGTGCCCGGGAGGGGCACTGGGATGGCTACACCTTC.

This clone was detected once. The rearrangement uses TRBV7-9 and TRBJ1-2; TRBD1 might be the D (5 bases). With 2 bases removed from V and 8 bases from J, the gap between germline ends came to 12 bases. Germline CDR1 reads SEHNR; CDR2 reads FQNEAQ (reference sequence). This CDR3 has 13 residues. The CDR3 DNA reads TGTGCCAGCAGCTTATGGGGGGGTGAAGGCTACACCTTC. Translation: CASSLWGGEGYTF.

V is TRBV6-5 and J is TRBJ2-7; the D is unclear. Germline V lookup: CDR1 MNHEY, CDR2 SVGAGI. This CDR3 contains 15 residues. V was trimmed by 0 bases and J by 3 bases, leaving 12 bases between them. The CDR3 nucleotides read TGTGCCAGCAGTTACTCCCTAAACCTTCACTACGAGCAGTACTTC. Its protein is CASSYSLNLHYEQYF.

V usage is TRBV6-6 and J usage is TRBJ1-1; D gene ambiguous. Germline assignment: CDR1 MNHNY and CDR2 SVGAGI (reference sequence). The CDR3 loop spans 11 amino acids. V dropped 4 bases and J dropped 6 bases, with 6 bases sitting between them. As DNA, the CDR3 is TGTGCCAGCAGTTCAACCCCTGAAGCTTTCTTT. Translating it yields CASSSTPEAFF.

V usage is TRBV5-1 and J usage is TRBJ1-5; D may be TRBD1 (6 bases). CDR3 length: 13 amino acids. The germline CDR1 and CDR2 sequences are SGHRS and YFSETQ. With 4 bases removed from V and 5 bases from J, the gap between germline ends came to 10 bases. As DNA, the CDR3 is TGCGCCAGCAGCCCCGCAGGGGATCAGCCCCAGCATTTT. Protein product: CASSPAGDQPQHF.

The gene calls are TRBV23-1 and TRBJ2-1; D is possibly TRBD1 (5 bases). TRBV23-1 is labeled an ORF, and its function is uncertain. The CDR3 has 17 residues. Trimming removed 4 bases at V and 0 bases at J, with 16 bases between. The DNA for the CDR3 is TGCGCCAGCAGTCCGGACAAGTCCAGTGGCTCCTACAATGAGCAGTTCTTC. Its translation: CASSPDKSSGSYNEQFF.

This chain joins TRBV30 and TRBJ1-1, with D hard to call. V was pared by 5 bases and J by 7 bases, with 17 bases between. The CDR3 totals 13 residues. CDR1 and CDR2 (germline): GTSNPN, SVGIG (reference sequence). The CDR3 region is CAWGLSLASEAFF. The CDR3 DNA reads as TGTGCCTGGGGTCTGTCCTTGGCCAGTGAAGCTTTCTTT.

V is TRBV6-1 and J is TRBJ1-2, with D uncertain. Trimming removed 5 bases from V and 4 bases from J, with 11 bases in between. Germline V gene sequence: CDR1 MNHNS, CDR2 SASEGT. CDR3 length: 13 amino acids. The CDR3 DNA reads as TGTGCCAGCAGTTTGACCCAGGCCTATGGCTACACCTTC. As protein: CASSLTQAYGYTF.

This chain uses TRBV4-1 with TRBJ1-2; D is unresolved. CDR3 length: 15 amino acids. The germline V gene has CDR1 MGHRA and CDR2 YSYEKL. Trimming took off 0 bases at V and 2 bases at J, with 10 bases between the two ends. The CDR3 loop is CASSQDPSGNYGYTF. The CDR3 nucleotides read TGCGCCAGCAGCCAAGATCCGTCAGGAAACTATGGCTACACCTTC.

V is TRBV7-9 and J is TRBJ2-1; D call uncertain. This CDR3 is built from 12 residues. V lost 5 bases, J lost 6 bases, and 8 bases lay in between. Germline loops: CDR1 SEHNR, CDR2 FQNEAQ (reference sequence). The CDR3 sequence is CASSNALNEQFF. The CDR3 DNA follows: TGTGCCAGCAGCAACGCACTCAATGAGCAGTTCTTC.

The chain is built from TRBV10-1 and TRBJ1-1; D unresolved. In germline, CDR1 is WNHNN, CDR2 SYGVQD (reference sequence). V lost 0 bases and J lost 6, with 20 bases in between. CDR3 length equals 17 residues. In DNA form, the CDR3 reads TGCGCCAGCAGTGAGTCAAGTGGACTTCTCCCTGGGGCTGAAGCTTTCTTT. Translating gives CASSESSGLLPGAEAFF.

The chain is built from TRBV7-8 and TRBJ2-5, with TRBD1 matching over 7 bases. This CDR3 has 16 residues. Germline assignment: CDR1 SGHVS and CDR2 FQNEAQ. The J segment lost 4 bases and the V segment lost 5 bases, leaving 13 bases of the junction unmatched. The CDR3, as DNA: TGTGCCAGCAGCCCTTGGACAGGTCGAGGATCAGAGACCCAGTACTTC. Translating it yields CASSPWTGRGSETQYF.

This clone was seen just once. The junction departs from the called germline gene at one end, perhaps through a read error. The chain's CDR3 is CASSITGHENYGYIF. In nucleotides, the CDR3 is TGTGCCAGCAGCATCACGGGGCATGAGAACTATGGCTACATCTTC. This chain uses TRBV7-9 with TRBJ1-2, with a possible D match to TRBD1 (5 bases). The CDR3 runs 15 residues. The germline gives CDR1 SEHNR, CDR2 FQNEAQ (reference sequence).

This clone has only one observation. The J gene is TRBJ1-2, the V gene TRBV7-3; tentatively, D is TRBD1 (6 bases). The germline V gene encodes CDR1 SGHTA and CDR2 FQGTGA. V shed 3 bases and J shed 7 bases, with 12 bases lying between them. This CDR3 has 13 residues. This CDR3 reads CASSLNRAGGYTF. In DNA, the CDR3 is TGTGCCAGCAGCTTGAACAGGGCGGGTGGCTACACCTTC.

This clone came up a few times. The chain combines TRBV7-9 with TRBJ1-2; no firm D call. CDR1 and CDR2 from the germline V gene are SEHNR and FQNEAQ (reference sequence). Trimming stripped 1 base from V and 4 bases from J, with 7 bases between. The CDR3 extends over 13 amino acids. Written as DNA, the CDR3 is TGTGCCAGCAGCTTAGGGGTCCTCTATGGCTACACCTTC. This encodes CASSLGVLYGYTF.

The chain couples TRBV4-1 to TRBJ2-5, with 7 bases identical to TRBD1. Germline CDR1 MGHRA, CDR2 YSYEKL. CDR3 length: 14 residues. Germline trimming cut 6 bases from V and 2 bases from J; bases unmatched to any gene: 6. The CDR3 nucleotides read TGCGCCAGCAGACCACCGGGACAGCAAGAGACCCAGTACTTC. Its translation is CASRPPGQQETQYF.

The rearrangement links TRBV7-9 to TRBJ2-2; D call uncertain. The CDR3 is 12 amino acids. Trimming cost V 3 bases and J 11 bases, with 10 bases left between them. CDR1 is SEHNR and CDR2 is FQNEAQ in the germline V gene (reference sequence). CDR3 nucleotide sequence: TGTGCCAGCAGCTTTGAGTTCCCTGAGCTGTTTTTT. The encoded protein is CASSFEFPELFF.

CDR3 nucleotide sequence: TGTGCCAGCAGCTTAGTGGGGGCCCCTAATGAAAAACTGTTTTTT. This translates into CASSLVGAPNEKLFF. The chain employs TRBV7-3 and TRBJ1-4; D is perhaps TRBD1 (6 bases). Germline CDR1 reads SGHTA; CDR2 reads FQGTGA. V lost 2 bases to trimming and J lost 3 bases, with 10 bases between them. CDR3 length: 15 amino acids.

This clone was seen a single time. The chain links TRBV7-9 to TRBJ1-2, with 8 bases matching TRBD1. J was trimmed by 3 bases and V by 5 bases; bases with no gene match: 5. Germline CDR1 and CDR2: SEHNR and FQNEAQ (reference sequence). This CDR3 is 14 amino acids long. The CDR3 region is CASSATGGDYGYTF. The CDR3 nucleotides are TGTGCCAGCAGCGCCACAGGGGGAGACTATGGCTACACCTTC.